Listed here are 19 T cell receptor beta chains from one sample, sequenced in a study of blood T cells in healthy people across ages. A second PCR, run for about 7 to 12 cycles, used a sample-barcoded 5' primer plus a J-beta primer mix. From the 5' RACE reads, TCRdb called clonotypes with MiXCR, one entry per CDR3 protein. The sample holds some 1.5 million distinct CDR3 sequences, 28% seen once. The material sequenced was blood. The receptor set was obtained from a woman between 25 and 40 years old in good health.

This chain connects TRBV6-1 to TRBJ2-7; 9 nucleotides align to TRBD1. CDR1 is MNHNS and CDR2 is SASEGT in the germline V gene. CDR3 length equals 15 residues. V lost 4 bases and J lost 4; bases outside the gene matches: 8. The CDR3 DNA reads as TGTGCCAGCAGTGTCGGGACAGGGTATCGGTACGAGCAGTACTTC. Amino acid sequence: CASSVGTGYRYEQYF.

This clonotype was seen at least ten times. The rearrangement links TRBV7-6 to TRBJ2-5, with unresolved D. Trimming took off 4 bases at V and 5 bases at J, with 5 bases between the two ends. CDR3 length: 11 residues. In germline, CDR1 is SGHVS, CDR2 FNYEAQ. CDR3 sequence: CASSWRETQYF. In nucleotides, the CDR3 is TGTGCCAGCAGCTGGCGGGAGACCCAGTACTTC.

The chain links TRBV30 to TRBJ2-1; D possibly corresponds to TRBD2 (7 bases). Germline V CDR1 and CDR2: GTSNPN, SVGIG (reference sequence). The ends were cut back, 2 bases at V and 2 bases at J, with 10 bases in the middle. The CDR3 has 14 residues. The CDR3 loop reads CAWSLGGAYNEQFF. The CDR3 DNA reads as TGTGCCTGGAGTTTAGGGGGGGCCTACAATGAGCAGTTCTTC.

This clonotype was observed a handful of times. The chain couples TRBV2 to TRBJ2-5; D not resolved. V lost 3 bases and J lost 4, with 9 bases in between. CDR1 and CDR2 from the germline V gene are SNHLY and FYNNEI. There are 13 residues in the CDR3. The CDR3 DNA reads as TGTGCCAGCAGTGAGGAAGTCGCAGAGACCCAGTACTTC. Translated, it gives CASSEEVAETQYF.

J is TRBJ1-1 and V is TRBV2; D is perhaps TRBD1 (6 bases). This CDR3 region has 14 residues. V was trimmed by 0 bases and J by 11 bases, leaving 16 bases between them. Germline V gives CDR1 SNHLY, CDR2 FYNNEI. The CDR3 nucleotides read TGTGCCAGCAGTGAAGCAACCCCTCGGACAGAGGCTTTCTTT. This gives the protein CASSEATPRTEAFF.

This chain links TRBV10-1 with TRBJ2-5, with D perhaps TRBD1 (6 bases). The germline V and J ends were trimmed by 8 bases and 11 bases, with 18 bases remaining between them. This CDR3 has 12 residues. The germline gives CDR1 WNHNN, CDR2 SYGVQD (reference sequence). The CDR3 sequence is CASGQNYYGQYF. The CDR3 nucleotides are TGCGCCAGCGGACAGAACTACTACGGGCAGTACTTC.

This clonotype was observed a few times. The J gene is TRBJ2-7, the V gene TRBV20-1; 13 nucleotides match TRBD2. Germline assignment: CDR1 DFQATT and CDR2 SNEGSKA (reference sequence). J gave up 4 bases and V 5 bases, and 8 bases lay outside the gene matches. The length of the CDR3 is 15 residues. The CDR3 loop reads CSAGDRTSGGYEQYF. CDR3 nucleotides: TGCAGTGCTGGGGATCGGACTAGCGGGGGTTACGAGCAGTACTTC.

This clonotype was observed many times. The chain recombines TRBV7-2 with TRBJ2-7, with 7 nucleotides matching TRBD1. Germline CDR1 is SGHTA and CDR2 is FQGNSA. V gave up 5 bases and J gave up 2 bases; unmatched junction bases: 6. This CDR3 has 14 residues. The CDR3 DNA reads TGTGCCAGCAGCCTATGGGACAGAGCCTACGAGCAGTACTTC. Protein product: CASSLWDRAYEQYF.

This clonotype was observed many times. V and J are TRBV7-2 and TRBJ2-1; D ambiguous. CDR1 SGHTA and CDR2 FQGNSA come from the germline V gene. The ends were cut back, 1 base at V and 4 bases at J, with 11 bases in the middle. This CDR3 contains 15 residues. CDR3 sequence (DNA): TGTGCCAGCAGCTTAGTCACGGTGAATTACAATGAGCAGTTCTTC. This encodes CASSLVTVNYNEQFF.

In its sample, this clonotype was seen a few times. The chain links TRBV2 to TRBJ2-2; D gene uncertain. V lost 3 bases, J lost 3 bases, and 11 bases lay in between. The germline CDR1 and CDR2 sequences are SNHLY and FYNNEI. This CDR3 contains 15 residues. DNA for the CDR3: TGTGCCAGCAGTGATGATAAGGGTTACACCGGGGAGCTGTTTTTT. Residues: CASSDDKGYTGELFF.

The chain recombines TRBV10-2 with TRBJ2-5; TRBD1 matches 9 bases. Germline V gives CDR1 WSHSY, CDR2 SAAADI. V was pared by 2 bases and J by 11 bases, with 12 bases of the junction left unmatched. The CDR3 loop spans 15 amino acids. The CDR3 here is CASSEGTPRTGEQYF. CDR3 bases: TGCGCCAGCAGTGAGGGTACACCGCGGACAGGGGAGCAGTACTTC.

Comment on this clonotype: Mismatch with germline at one junction end may stem from a read error. V is TRBV5-1 and J is TRBJ1-2; the D is unclear. The CDR3 has 15 residues. CDR1 and CDR2 from the germline V gene are SGHRS and YFSETQ. The CDR3 nucleotides read TGCGCCAGCGGCTTGGGTGGGGAACCCTCTTATGGCTACACCTTC. Its translation is CASGLGGEPSYGYTF.

The chain combines TRBV4-2 with TRBJ2-2; no clear D gene. The CDR3 is made up of 12 amino acids. The germline gives CDR1 LGHNA, CDR2 YNFKEQ. V was pared by 4 bases and J by 8 bases, with 8 bases between. Written as DNA, the CDR3 is TGTGCCAGCAGCCCCAATCCAGGGGAGCTGTTTTTT. Its protein product is CASSPNPGELFF.

About this clonotype itself: This may stem from a read error, because a much larger clone lies one nucleotide away. V usage is TRBV3-1 and J usage is TRBJ2-7; maybe TRBD1 (5 bases). Trimming took 0 bases from V and 10 from J, leaving 31 bases between them. Germline V gene sequence: CDR1 LGHDT, CDR2 YNNKEL (reference sequence). CDR3 length equals 19 residues. Written as DNA, the CDR3 is TGTGCCAGCAGCCAAGAGAATGACCCCAGGGTGAGAGCCAAAAACACTCAGTACTTC. Translating gives CASSQENDPRVRAKNTQYF.

This clonotype was detected a few times. The chain carries TRBV6-1 and TRBJ2-1; TRBD2 aligns across 8 bases. The CDR3 has 15 residues. Germline CDR1 is MNHNS and CDR2 is SASEGT. J lost 4 bases, V lost 7 bases, and 9 bases had no gene match. CDR3 in amino acids: CASTPEAGAYNEQFF. CDR3 nucleotide sequence: TGTGCCAGCACCCCAGAAGCGGGGGCGTACAATGAGCAGTTCTTC.

Note on this clonotype: With a much larger clone just one base away, this may be a read error. V gene TRBV18 combines with J gene TRBJ2-3, with TRBD1 matching 9 bases. CDR1 is KGHSH, CDR2 LQKENI, per germline. The CDR3 covers 13 residues. CDR3 residues: CASSPTGGDSQYF. For the CDR3, the DNA is TGTGCCAGCTCACCGACAGGGGGAGATTCGCAGTATTTT.

The rearrangement uses TRBV28 and TRBJ1-5, with a possible D match to TRBD1 (5 bases). The V gene lost 6 bases and the J gene lost 6 bases, with 12 bases spanning the gap. There are 13 residues in the CDR3. Germline CDR1 MDHEN, CDR2 SYDVKM. The CDR3 nucleotides are TGTGCCAGCAGGGCAGGGATCGGTCAGCCCCAGCATTTT. Translating gives CASRAGIGQPQHF.

The genes are TRBV5-1 and TRBJ1-2; 7 bases map to TRBD1. Trimming at V came to 3 bases and at J to 2 bases, leaving 7 bases not matched to a gene. The CDR3 contains 15 residues. Germline V gene lookup returns CDR1 SGHRS and CDR2 YFSETQ. This chain's CDR3 is CASSSYRGPNYGYTF. The CDR3 DNA sequence: TGCGCCAGCAGCTCTTACAGGGGTCCGAACTATGGCTACACCTTC.

This clonotype was seen more than once but under ten times. The J gene is TRBJ2-3, the V gene TRBV7-2; D is uncertain. Germline values: CDR1 SGHTA, CDR2 FQGNSA. The CDR3 spans 16 residues. Trimming took 1 base from V and 6 from J, leaving 17 bases between them. The CDR3 nucleotides read TGTGCCAGCAGCTTAGTAGGGTCACTTCAGGTGGATACGCAGTATTTT. The encoded protein is CASSLVGSLQVDTQYF.